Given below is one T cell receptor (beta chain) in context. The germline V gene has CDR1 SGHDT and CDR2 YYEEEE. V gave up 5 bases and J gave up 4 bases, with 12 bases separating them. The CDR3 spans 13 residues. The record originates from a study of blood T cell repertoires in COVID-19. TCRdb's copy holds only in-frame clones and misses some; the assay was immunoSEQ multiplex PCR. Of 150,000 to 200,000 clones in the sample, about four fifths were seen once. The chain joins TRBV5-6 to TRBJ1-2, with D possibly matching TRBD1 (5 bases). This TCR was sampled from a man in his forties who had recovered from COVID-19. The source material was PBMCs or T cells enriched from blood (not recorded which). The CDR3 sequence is CASRNRILYGYTF. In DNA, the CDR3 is TGTGCCAGCAGGAACAGGATCCTCTATGGCTACACCTTC.